This T cell receptor beta chain appears in the sequencing data of a study of T cell changes during pregnancy in multiple sclerosis. Germline loops: CDR1 MDHEN, CDR2 SYDVKM. This CDR3 is built from 14 residues. V lost 3 bases and J lost 7; bases outside the gene matches: 8. Generated by immunoSEQ multiplex PCR, the TCRdb table keeps only in-frame clones and is missing some. The sample gives approximately 50,000 clones, approximately 92% of which show up once; approximately 0.61% is in the top ten. The sequences come from CD4+ T cells from peripheral blood mononuclear cells, collected in the third trimester of pregnancy. The rearrangement links TRBV28 to TRBJ1-1; 7 bases align to TRBD1. This TCR came from a female donor with multiple sclerosis, enrolled in a pregnancy study. The CDR3 nucleotides are TGTGCCAGCAGTTTTCAGACAGGGCTTCTTGAAGCTTTCTTT. It yields the protein CASSFQTGLLEAFF.